Listed here are 28 T cell receptor beta chains from one sample, sequenced in a study of blood T cell repertoires in COVID-19. The table came from immunoSEQ multiplex PCR; TCRdb's copy has only in-frame clones and leaves some out. The data hold 250,000 or so clones, with around 90% observed a single time. Sequencing input: peripheral blood. The receptors were sampled from a young man with active or convalescent COVID-19.

The chain uses TRBV7-9 and TRBJ2-7; perhaps TRBD1 as D (5 bases). Trimming left V 4 bases short and J 3 bases short, with 19 bases between. The CDR3 consists of 16 residues. Germline loops: CDR1 SEHNR, CDR2 FQNEAQ (reference sequence). Here the CDR3 reads CASSSGPLVRDYEQYF. The CDR3 nucleotides are TGTGCCAGCAGCTCAGGCCCCCTCGTCAGGGACTACGAGCAGTACTTC.

This chain links TRBV19 with TRBJ1-3; D perhaps matches TRBD1 (5 bases). The CDR3 spans 17 residues. V was pared by 2 bases and J by 0 bases, with 14 bases between. Germline V lookup: CDR1 LNHDA, CDR2 SQIVND (reference sequence). CDR3 nucleotides: TGTGCCAGTAGTATACTTGGGCAGGGAAGCTCTGGAAACACCATATATTTT. Amino acid sequence: CASSILGQGSSGNTIYF.

V is TRBV5-1 and J is TRBJ2-1, with TRBD1 matching over 9 bases. Germline V gene data show CDR1 as SGHRS and CDR2 as YFSETQ. The CDR3 totals 16 residues. Trimming removed 0 bases from V and 2 bases from J; junction bases left unmatched: 3. In DNA, the CDR3 is TGCGCCAGCAGCTTGGATAGGGACAGGGCCTACAATGAGCAGTTCTTC. Protein sequence: CASSLDRDRAYNEQFF.

Only one count was recorded for this clone. The chain joins TRBV24-1 to TRBJ2-7; D possibly corresponds to TRBD1 (6 bases). This CDR3 is built from 16 residues. Germline values: CDR1 KGHDR, CDR2 SFDVKD. V gave up 4 bases and J gave up 0 bases, with 15 bases separating them. The CDR3 loop reads CATSDPSPGASYEQYF. The CDR3 DNA reads as TGTGCCACCAGTGACCCCTCCCCAGGGGCCTCCTACGAGCAGTACTTC.

This chain links TRBV28 with TRBJ1-6, with D possibly matching TRBD1 (6 bases). The CDR3 totals 14 residues. The germline CDR1 and CDR2 sequences are MDHEN and SYDVKM. Trimming pared 5 bases from V and 7 bases from J, leaving 12 bases between. The DNA of the CDR3 is TGTGCCAGCAGTCCTCCGACAGGAAATTCACCCCTCCACTTT. Amino acids: CASSPPTGNSPLHF.

This chain's CDR3 is CASSPTGSGNTIYF. The CDR3 DNA reads TGTGCCAGCAGCCCAACAGGGTCTGGAAACACCATATATTTT. The chain uses TRBV7-9 and TRBJ1-3, with a weak D call TRBD1 (6 bases). The germline V and J ends were trimmed by 5 bases and 1 base, with 9 bases remaining between them. This CDR3 has 14 amino acids. Germline V gene sequence: CDR1 SEHNR, CDR2 FQNEAQ (reference sequence). Variable domain in full (rest from reference TRBV7-9 and TRBJ1-3): DTGVSQNPRHKITKRGQNVTFRCDPISEHNRLYWYRQTLGQGPEFLTYFQNEAQLEKSRLLSDRFSAERPKGSFSTLEIQRTEQGDSAMYLCASSPTGSGNTIYFGEGSWLTVV.

This clone was counted once. The CDR3 DNA follows: TGTGCCAGCAGCCGGACAGGGGAGAGGTACGAGCAGTACTTC. This gives the protein CASSRTGERYEQYF. The chain recombines TRBV27 with TRBJ2-7, with 9 bases identical to TRBD1. With V trimmed by 6 bases and J by 4 bases, 7 bases remained unmatched. Germline assignment: CDR1 MNHEY and CDR2 SMNVEV (reference sequence). The CDR3 is made up of 14 amino acids.

V usage is TRBV27 and J usage is TRBJ1-2; possibly TRBD1 for D (5 bases). The CDR3 is made up of 15 amino acids. Looked up from germline, CDR1 is MNHEY and CDR2 is SMNVEV (reference sequence). Trimming cost V 8 bases and J 3 bases, with 19 bases left between them. In DNA form, the CDR3 reads TGTGCCAGCCTTCCTATGGGGGGGGGTGACTATGGCTACACCTTC. It encodes CASLPMGGGDYGYTF.

The V call is TRBV10-1, the J call TRBJ2-1, with 7 bases fitting TRBD1. Per the germline V gene, CDR1 is WNHNN and CDR2 is SYGVQD (reference sequence). The V gene end was trimmed by 0 bases and the J gene end by 6 bases; junction bases not matched to a gene: 5. This CDR3 region has 15 residues. This CDR3 reads CASSESETGSNEQFF. The CDR3 region has the DNA TGCGCCAGCAGTGAGTCGGAGACAGGGAGCAATGAGCAGTTCTTC.

The genes are TRBV28 and TRBJ2-1, with 8 positions matching TRBD2. The J segment lost 2 bases and the V segment lost 4 bases, leaving 7 bases of the junction unmatched. CDR1 is MDHEN and CDR2 is SYDVKM in the germline V gene. This CDR3 has 16 residues. CDR3 DNA: TGTGCCAGCAGTTCGGAGGGGACTAGGGCCTACAATGAGCAGTTCTTC. Protein sequence: CASSSEGTRAYNEQFF.

The chain combines TRBV11-2 with TRBJ2-5; 9 positions match TRBD2. Germline V lookup: CDR1 SGHAT, CDR2 FQNNGV. The J segment lost 3 bases and the V segment lost 5 bases, leaving 4 bases of the junction unmatched. The CDR3 sequence is 14 residues long. CDR3 protein: CASSRSGRKETQYF. As DNA, the CDR3 is TGTGCCAGCAGCAGAAGCGGGAGGAAAGAGACCCAGTACTTC.

The chain employs TRBV18 and TRBJ1-5; 9 nucleotides line up with TRBD1. From germline, CDR1 is KGHSH and CDR2 LQKENI. The length of the CDR3 is 15 residues. J gave up 5 bases and V 3 bases, and 5 bases lay outside the gene matches. Written as DNA, the CDR3 is TGTGCCAGCTCACCGCGACAGGGGGGCGATCAGCCCCAGCATTTT. Protein product: CASSPRQGGDQPQHF.

The V and J genes are TRBV9 and TRBJ2-1; 7 bases fit TRBD2. The V gene end was trimmed by 4 bases and the J gene end by 2 bases; junction bases not matched to a gene: 6. This CDR3 has 15 amino acids. The V gene's germline CDR1 is SGDLS and CDR2 YYNGEE. For the CDR3, the DNA is TGTGCCAGCAGCACTTCCGGGGGGACCTACAATGAGCAGTTCTTC. Its translation is CASSTSGGTYNEQFF.

V usage is TRBV7-6 and J usage is TRBJ2-1; 7 nucleotides line up with TRBD2. Unmatched junction bases numbered 18, after V lost 3 bases and J lost 7 bases. The length of the CDR3 is 18 residues. Germline CDR1 and CDR2: SGHVS and FNYEAQ. The CDR3 DNA is TGTGCCAGCAGCTTGGAAATGGGTTACAGCGGGAAAGGGAATGAGCAGTTCTTC. Its protein product is CASSLEMGYSGKGNEQFF.

The V and J genes are TRBV19 and TRBJ1-2; 7 bases fit TRBD1. With 4 bases clipped from V and 4 bases from J, the junction kept 15 bases outside the gene matches. From germline, CDR1 is LNHDA and CDR2 SQIVND (reference sequence). The length of the CDR3 is 17 residues. CDR3 DNA: TGTGCCAGTAGTACAACCGGACAGGCGGCTGATATCTATGGCTACACCTTC. Translating gives CASSTTGQAADIYGYTF.

For the CDR3, the DNA is TGTGCCAGCAGCCCTAGACTAGCGGAGGGAGATACGCAGTATTTT. It specifies CASSPRLAEGDTQYF. J is TRBJ2-3 and V is TRBV3-1 (or the pseudogene TRBV3-2); TRBD2 matches 9 bases. The trim removed 4 bases at V and 5 bases at J, leaving 7 bases unmatched. This CDR3 comprises 15 residues. The germline V gene encodes CDR1 LGHDT and CDR2 YNNKEL (reference sequence).

The chain combines TRBV6-6 with TRBJ2-7; 8 nucleotides agree with TRBD1. This CDR3 spans 16 amino acids. Germline V gives CDR1 MNHNY, CDR2 SVGAGI (reference sequence). The V and J ends lost 0 bases and 0 bases, in that order; junction bases with no gene match: 4. The CDR3 nucleotides are TGTGCCAGCAGTTACTCTGGACAGGGCGGCTCCTACGAGCAGTACTTC. This encodes CASSYSGQGGSYEQYF.

This chain uses TRBV4-3 with TRBJ1-5, with a possible D match to TRBD1 (5 bases). Germline values: CDR1 LGHNA, CDR2 YSLEER. V was cut by 11 bases and J by 3 bases, with 29 bases left in between. This CDR3 has 18 residues. The CDR3 coding sequence is TGCGCCGGACAACCCGGGCTAGAAGGGAAGCTCTTCAATCAGCCCCAGCATTTT. Protein product: CAGQPGLEGKLFNQPQHF.

The J gene is TRBJ1-6, the V gene TRBV5-1; 9 positions match TRBD1. V dropped 3 bases and J dropped 7; count of bases not matched to a gene: 5. CDR1 is SGHRS and CDR2 is YFSETQ in the germline V gene. The CDR3 is 15 residues long. The CDR3 DNA reads TGCGCCAGCAGCTCCCCAGACAGGGGGAATTCACCCCTCCACTTT. As protein: CASSSPDRGNSPLHF.

The chain is built from TRBV7-2 and TRBJ1-1; TRBD1 is a possible D gene (6 bases). The germline V and J ends were trimmed by 4 bases and 6 bases, with 12 bases remaining between them. The V gene's germline CDR1 is SGHTA and CDR2 FQGNSA. CDR3 size: 13 residues. In DNA form, the CDR3 reads TGTGCCAGCAGCTCACAGGGTAACGCTGAAGCTTTCTTT. Residues: CASSSQGNAEAFF.

The chain joins TRBV29-1 to TRBJ1-1; possible D gene TRBD1, 6 bases. Between the trimmed V and J ends, which lost 5 bases and 2 bases, there was a span of 15 bases. The CDR3 contains 14 residues. CDR1 SQVTM and CDR2 ANQGSEA come from the germline V gene. The CDR3 sequence: CSVRRGRTNTEAFF. In DNA form, the CDR3 reads TGCAGCGTTCGCAGGGGCCGAACCAACACTGAAGCTTTCTTT.

This chain links TRBV28 with TRBJ1-2; 7 nucleotides line up with TRBD1. Germline values: CDR1 MDHEN, CDR2 SYDVKM. The CDR3 is made up of 14 amino acids. J gave up 8 bases and V 4 bases, and 10 bases lay outside the gene matches. The DNA of the CDR3 is TGTGCCAGCAGTTCCGACAGGGCTAGAGACGGCTACACCTTC. Its translation: CASSSDRARDGYTF.

Only one count was recorded for this clone. The V gene is TRBV10-2, the J gene TRBJ2-1; TRBD2 agrees at 16 bases. Germline CDR1 reads WSHSY; CDR2 reads SAAADI. V trimming: 6 bases; J trimming: 9 bases; junction bases outside the gene matches: 5. The CDR3 extends over 15 amino acids. DNA for the CDR3: TGCGCCAGCAGCGCCGGGACTAGCGGGGGGGGTGAGCAGTTCTTC. This codes for CASSAGTSGGGEQFF.

CDR3 amino acids: CASSDDRTLTGELFF. DNA of the CDR3: TGTGCCAGCAGCGATGACAGGACTCTCACCGGGGAGCTGTTTTTT. The chain carries TRBV7-9 and TRBJ2-2, with a tentative D call TRBD1 (6 bases). Germline CDR1 is SEHNR and CDR2 is FQNEAQ (reference sequence). The V end was cut by 5 bases, the J end by 4 bases, with 14 bases between. This CDR3 is built from 15 residues. Filled out from reference TRBV7-9 and TRBJ2-2, the complete variable domain reads DTGVSQNPRHKITKRGQNVTFRCDPISEHNRLYWYRQTLGQGPEFLTYFQNEAQLEKSRLLSDRFSAERPKGSFSTLEIQRTEQGDSAMYLCASSDDRTLTGELFFGEGSRLTVL.

The rearrangement uses TRBV7-3 and TRBJ2-3; TRBD2 agrees at 7 bases. CDR1 is SGHTA and CDR2 is FQGTGA in the germline V gene. The CDR3 length is 15 residues. Trimming at V came to 1 base and at J to 7 bases, leaving 8 bases not matched to a gene. The CDR3 bases are TGTGCCAGCAGCTTAAACGACGGGGGGATGAATACGCAGTATTTT. Protein product: CASSLNDGGMNTQYF.

V usage is TRBV7-6 and J usage is TRBJ2-5; D is perhaps TRBD1 (6 bases). Looked up from germline, CDR1 is SGHVS and CDR2 is FNYEAQ. The V end was cut by 4 bases, the J end by 4 bases, with 7 bases between. The CDR3 spans 12 residues. The CDR3: CASSSTGETQYF. The CDR3 region has the DNA TGTGCCAGCAGCTCGACAGGAGAGACCCAGTACTTC.

The chain couples TRBV7-8 to TRBJ1-5; TRBD1 matches at 7 bases. Germline loops: CDR1 SGHVS, CDR2 FQNEAQ. Trimming cost V 4 bases and J 4 bases; bases outside gene matches: 7. The CDR3 is 15 residues long. CDR3 sequence reads: CASSYGTARNQPQHF. CDR3 DNA: TGTGCCAGCAGCTACGGGACAGCAAGAAATCAGCCCCAGCATTTT. Complete variable domain (other parts from reference TRBV7-8 and TRBJ1-5): GAGVSQSPRYKVAKRGQDVALRCDPISGHVSLFWYQQALGQGPEFLTYFQNEAQLDKSGLPSDRFFAERPEGSVSTLKIQRTQQEDSAVYLCASSYGTARNQPQHFGDGTRLSIL.

The CDR3 DNA is TGTGCCAGCAGCGTAGAGGGACAGGTGAATTCGACTTACGAGCAGTACTTC. It yields the protein CASSVEGQVNSTYEQYF. The chain links TRBV9 to TRBJ2-7; 8 positions match TRBD1. Germline values: CDR1 SGDLS, CDR2 YYNGEE. J was trimmed by 4 bases and V by 0 bases; bases with no gene match: 12. The length of the CDR3 is 17 residues. The complete variable domain, with remaining parts taken from reference TRBV9 and TRBJ2-7, reads DSGVTQTPKHLITATGQRVTLRCSPRSGDLSVYWYQQSLDQGLQFLIQYYNGEERAKGNILERFSAQQFPDLHSELNLSSLELGDSALYFCASSVEGQVNSTYEQYFGPGTRLTVT.